A single T cell receptor beta chain is shown here with its context. Its antigen is not identified. The sample belongs to a study of shared clonotypes between healthy human individuals. Study summary: Used for every donor were three CD4 naive, three CD4 memory, two CD8 naive and one CD8 memory plate. Study results and caveats: Researchers sampled blood only, noting tissue repertoires likely differ.

Researchers partitioned CD4+ cells into CD45RA+ naive and CD45RA-negative memory subsets. Trimming pared 0 bases from V and 5 bases from J, leaving 13 bases between. Per germline, CDR1 SGHTA and CDR2 FQGNSA. The CDR3 spans 15 residues. Produced via immunoSEQ multiplex PCR; TCRdb's table is partial and in-frame only. The profile shows approximately 1,500,000 clones, 95% to 99% of them singletons. This TCR was sampled from a man aged 30 to 39 in good health. Sequenced sample: naive CD4+ T cells sorted from blood. Indicated subset: CD45RA+ positively selected. The chain couples TRBV7-2 to TRBJ2-5; D might be TRBD1 (6 bases). For the CDR3, the DNA is TGTGCCAGCAGCTTAGCCGCAGGGGCGGCGGAGACCCAGTACTTC. Its protein is CASSLAAGAAETQYF.